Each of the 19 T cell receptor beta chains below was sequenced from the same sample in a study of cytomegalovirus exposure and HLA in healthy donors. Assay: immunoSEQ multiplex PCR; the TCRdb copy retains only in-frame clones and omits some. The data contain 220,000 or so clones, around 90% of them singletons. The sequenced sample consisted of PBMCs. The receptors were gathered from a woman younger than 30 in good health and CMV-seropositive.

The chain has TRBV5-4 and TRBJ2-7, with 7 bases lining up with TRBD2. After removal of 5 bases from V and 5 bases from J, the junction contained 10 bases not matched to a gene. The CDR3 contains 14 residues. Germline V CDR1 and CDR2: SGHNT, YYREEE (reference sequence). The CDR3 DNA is TGTGCCAGCAGTCGGGGGGAGGGCCCTCACGAGCAGTACTTC. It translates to CASSRGEGPHEQYF.

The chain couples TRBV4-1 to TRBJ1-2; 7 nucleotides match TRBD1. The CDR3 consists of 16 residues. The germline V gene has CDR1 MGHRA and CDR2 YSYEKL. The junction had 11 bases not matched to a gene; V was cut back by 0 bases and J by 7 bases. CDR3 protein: CASSQERTGKGAGYTF. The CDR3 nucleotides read TGCGCCAGCAGCCAAGAGAGGACGGGGAAGGGGGCTGGCTACACCTTC.

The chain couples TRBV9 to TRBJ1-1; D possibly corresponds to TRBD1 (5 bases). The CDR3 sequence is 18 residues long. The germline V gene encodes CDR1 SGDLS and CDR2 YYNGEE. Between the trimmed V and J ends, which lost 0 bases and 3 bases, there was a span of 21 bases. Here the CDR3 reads CASSVGLRRAKGDTEAFF. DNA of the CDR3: TGTGCCAGCAGCGTAGGTCTGAGACGTGCAAAAGGGGACACTGAAGCTTTCTTT.

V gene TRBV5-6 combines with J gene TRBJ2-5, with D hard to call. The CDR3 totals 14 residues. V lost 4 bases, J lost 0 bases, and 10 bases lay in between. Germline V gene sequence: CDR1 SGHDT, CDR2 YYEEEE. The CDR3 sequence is CASSLYSNQETQYF. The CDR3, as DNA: TGTGCCAGCAGCCTCTACAGCAACCAAGAGACCCAGTACTTC.

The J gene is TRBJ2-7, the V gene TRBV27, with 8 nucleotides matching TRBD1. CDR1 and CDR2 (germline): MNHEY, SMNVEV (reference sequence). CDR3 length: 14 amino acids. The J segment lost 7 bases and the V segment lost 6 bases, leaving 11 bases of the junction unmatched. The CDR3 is CASSLTGGEEEQYF. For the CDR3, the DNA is TGTGCCAGCAGCCTAACAGGGGGAGAGGAAGAGCAGTACTTC.

This CDR3 is CATSTSSGRLWADTQYF. In DNA form, the CDR3 reads TGTGCCACCAGCACTTCTAGCGGGAGATTGTGGGCAGATACGCAGTATTTT. The chain joins TRBV15 to TRBJ2-3, with 10 nucleotides matching TRBD2. This CDR3 spans 17 amino acids. J gave up 4 bases and V 4 bases, and 11 bases lay outside the gene matches. Germline loops: CDR1 LNHNV, CDR2 YYDKDF (reference sequence).

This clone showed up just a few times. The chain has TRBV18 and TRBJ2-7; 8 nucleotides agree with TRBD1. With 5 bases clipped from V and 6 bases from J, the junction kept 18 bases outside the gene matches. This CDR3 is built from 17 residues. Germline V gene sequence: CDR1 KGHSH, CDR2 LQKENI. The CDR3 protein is CASSSSRRTGIGSEQYF. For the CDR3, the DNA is TGTGCCAGCTCATCATCAAGAAGGACAGGGATTGGCTCCGAGCAGTACTTC. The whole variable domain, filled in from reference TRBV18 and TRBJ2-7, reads NAGVMQNPRHLVRRRGQEARLRCSPMKGHSHVYWYRQLPEEGLKFMVYLQKENIIDESGMPKERFSAEFPKEGPSILRIQQVVRGDSAAYFCASSSSRRTGIGSEQYFGPGTRLTVT.

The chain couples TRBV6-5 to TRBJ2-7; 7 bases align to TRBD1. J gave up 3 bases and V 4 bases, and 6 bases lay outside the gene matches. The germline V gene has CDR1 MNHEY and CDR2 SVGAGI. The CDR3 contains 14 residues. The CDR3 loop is CASSSTGKIYEQYF. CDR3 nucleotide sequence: TGTGCCAGCAGTTCGACAGGGAAAATCTACGAGCAGTACTTC.

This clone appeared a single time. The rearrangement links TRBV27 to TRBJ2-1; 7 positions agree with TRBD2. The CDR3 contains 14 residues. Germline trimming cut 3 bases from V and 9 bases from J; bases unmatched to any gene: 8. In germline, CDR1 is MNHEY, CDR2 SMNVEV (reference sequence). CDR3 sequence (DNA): TGTGCCAGCAGTTTTGGGACTAAGAATTTTGAGCAGTTCTTC. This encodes CASSFGTKNFEQFF.

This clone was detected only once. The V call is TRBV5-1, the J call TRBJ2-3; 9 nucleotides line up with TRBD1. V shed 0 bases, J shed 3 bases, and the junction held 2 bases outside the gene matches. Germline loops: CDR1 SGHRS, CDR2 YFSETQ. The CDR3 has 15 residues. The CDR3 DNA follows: TGCGCCAGCAGCTTGGAGACAGGGGGAACAGATACGCAGTATTTT. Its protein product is CASSLETGGTDTQYF.

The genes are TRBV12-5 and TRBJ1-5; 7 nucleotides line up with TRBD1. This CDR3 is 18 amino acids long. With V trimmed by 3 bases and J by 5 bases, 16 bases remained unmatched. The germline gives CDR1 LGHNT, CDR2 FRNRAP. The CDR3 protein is CASGFDRVLAGVDQPQHF. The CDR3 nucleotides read TGTGCTAGTGGTTTTGACAGGGTTTTGGCCGGGGTCGATCAGCCCCAGCATTTT.

CDR3 amino acids: CASTELDTQYF. CDR3 bases: TGTGCCAGCACCGAACTAGATACGCAGTATTTT. The chain uses TRBV6-1 and TRBJ2-3, with D unresolved. The CDR3 sequence is 11 residues long. In germline, CDR1 is MNHNS, CDR2 SASEGT. Between the trimmed V and J ends, which lost 7 bases and 5 bases, there was a span of 7 bases.

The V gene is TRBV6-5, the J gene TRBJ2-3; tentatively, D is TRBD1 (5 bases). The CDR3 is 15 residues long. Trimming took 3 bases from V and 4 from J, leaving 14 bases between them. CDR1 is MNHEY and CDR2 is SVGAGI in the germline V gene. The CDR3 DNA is TGTGCCAGCAGTTATCGGGCAGGGCCACCAGATACGCAGTATTTT. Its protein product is CASSYRAGPPDTQYF.

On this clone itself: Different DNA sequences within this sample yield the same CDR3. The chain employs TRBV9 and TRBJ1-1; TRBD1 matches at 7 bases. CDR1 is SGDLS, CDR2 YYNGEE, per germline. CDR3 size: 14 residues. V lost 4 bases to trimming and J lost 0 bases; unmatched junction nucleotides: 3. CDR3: CASSPGTVNTEAFF. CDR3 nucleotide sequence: TGTGCCAGCAGCCCCGGGACAGTGAACACTGAAGCTTTCTTT.

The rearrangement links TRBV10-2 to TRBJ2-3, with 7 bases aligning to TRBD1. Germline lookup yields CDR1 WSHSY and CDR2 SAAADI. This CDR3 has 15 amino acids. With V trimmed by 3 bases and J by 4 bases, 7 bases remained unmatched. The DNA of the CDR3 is TGCGCCAGCAGTGATAAGGGGGCGAGAGCAGATACGCAGTATTTT. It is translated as CASSDKGARADTQYF.

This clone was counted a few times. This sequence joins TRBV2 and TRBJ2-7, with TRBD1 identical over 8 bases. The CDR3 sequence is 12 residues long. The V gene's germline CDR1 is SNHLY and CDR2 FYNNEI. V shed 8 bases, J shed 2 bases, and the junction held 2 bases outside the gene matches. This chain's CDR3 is CASGTGAYEQYF. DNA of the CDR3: TGTGCCAGCGGGACAGGAGCCTACGAGCAGTACTTC.

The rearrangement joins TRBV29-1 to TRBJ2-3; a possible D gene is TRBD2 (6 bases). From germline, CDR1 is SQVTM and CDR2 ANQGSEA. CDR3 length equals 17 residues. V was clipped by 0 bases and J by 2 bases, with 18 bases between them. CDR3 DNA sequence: TGCAGCGTTGAAGATACCGGAAGCGGGCACAACACAGATACGCAGTATTTT. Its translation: CSVEDTGSGHNTDTQYF.

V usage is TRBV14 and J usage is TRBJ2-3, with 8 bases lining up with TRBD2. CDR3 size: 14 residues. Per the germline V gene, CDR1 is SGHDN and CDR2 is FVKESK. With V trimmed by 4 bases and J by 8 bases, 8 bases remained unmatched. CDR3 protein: CASSPGTSFSTQYF. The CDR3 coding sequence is TGTGCCAGCAGCCCCGGGACTAGTTTCAGTACGCAGTATTTT. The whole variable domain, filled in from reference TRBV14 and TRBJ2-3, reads EAGVTQFPSHSVIEKGQTVTLRCDPISGHDNLYWYRRVMGKEIKFLLHFVKESKQDESGMPNNRFLAERTGGTYSTLKVQPAELEDSGVYFCASSPGTSFSTQYFGPGTRLTVL.

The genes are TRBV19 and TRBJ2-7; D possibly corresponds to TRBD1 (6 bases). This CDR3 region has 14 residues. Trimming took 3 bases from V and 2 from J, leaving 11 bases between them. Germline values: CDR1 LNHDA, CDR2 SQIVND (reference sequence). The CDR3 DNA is TGTGCCAGTAGTATTACAGGGAGCGCCTACGAGCAGTACTTC. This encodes CASSITGSAYEQYF.